What follows are 8 T cell receptor beta chains derived from one specimen sequenced in a study of T-cell memory formation after mild COVID-19. TCRdb re-derived calls from the 5' RACE reads in MiXCR, one entry per CDR3 protein. The sample yields approximately 46,000 distinct CDR3 sequences, around 6.3% seen once. Specimen: PBMCs or a T cell subset sorted from them (not recorded which). The receptors were sampled from an adult who had mild COVID-19 (a few samples of this study predate the infection). Cell type and time point are not known.

This clonotype was counted between two and nine times. This rearrangement joins TRBV10-3 to TRBJ1-4, with D possibly matching TRBD1 (5 bases). Germline V gene lookup returns CDR1 ENHRY and CDR2 SYGVKD. V lost 0 bases to trimming and J lost 4 bases, with 9 bases between them. This CDR3 comprises 15 residues. The CDR3 DNA sequence: TGTGCCATCAGTGAGTCGACGACAGTTAATGAAAAACTGTTTTTT. It is translated as CAISESTTVNEKLFF.

This clonotype came up a few times. The chain links TRBV7-6 to TRBJ1-4; D may be TRBD1 (5 bases). The V end was cut by 6 bases, the J end by 8 bases, with 19 bases between. There are 15 residues in the CDR3. Germline assignment: CDR1 SGHVS and CDR2 FNYEAQ. The CDR3 sequence is CASRRRGDGEEKLFF. CDR3 in DNA: TGTGCCAGCAGGAGACGCGGGGACGGGGAGGAAAAACTGTTTTTT.

Ten or more counts support this clonotype. The chain links TRBV18 to TRBJ1-2; D unclear. V dropped 0 bases and J dropped 6 bases, with 14 bases sitting between them. The CDR3 is 15 amino acids. Germline-derived CDR1 and CDR2 are KGHSH and LQKENI. The CDR3: CASSPPGPSPHGYTF. DNA of the CDR3: TGTGCCAGCTCACCACCCGGACCGTCGCCCCATGGCTACACCTTC.

In this sample, this clonotype turned up many times. The CDR3: CASSWLQGSLDTQYF. In nucleotides, the CDR3 is TGTGCCAGCAGCTGGCTACAGGGTTCCTTGGATACGCAGTATTTT. The V gene is TRBV7-9, the J gene TRBJ2-3; possible D gene TRBD1, 6 bases. The germline CDR1 and CDR2 sequences are SEHNR and FQNEAQ (reference sequence). Trimming removed 4 bases at V and 6 bases at J, with 17 bases between. This CDR3 has 15 residues.

Remarks on this clonotype: One end of the junction varies from germline; a read error may be responsible. V gene TRBV2 combines with J gene TRBJ2-7; TRBD1 aligns across 7 bases. The germline V gene encodes CDR1 SNHLY and CDR2 FYNNEI. This CDR3 spans 14 amino acids. The CDR3 reads CASSEIRRQGEKYF. The DNA of the CDR3 is TGTGCCAGCAGTGAAATACGTAGACAGGGCGAGAAGTACTTC.

This clonotype has ten or more counts. This chain connects TRBV6-1 to TRBJ2-6; D unresolved. This CDR3 comprises 14 residues. Deletions cut 8 bases from V and 2 bases from J, with 10 bases between. Germline CDR1 is MNHNS and CDR2 is SASEGT. The CDR3 nucleotides are TGTGCCAGCGCCCCTACAGCTGGGGCCAACGTCCTGACTTTC. It yields the protein CASAPTAGANVLTF.

This clonotype was seen many times. The chain links TRBV11-2 to TRBJ2-1, with D perhaps TRBD2 (6 bases). The CDR3 is 14 amino acids. V gave up 5 bases and J gave up 11 bases, with 19 bases separating them. The V gene's germline CDR1 is SGHAT and CDR2 FQNNGV. Here the CDR3 reads CASSPLTGRGKQFF. The CDR3 DNA reads as TGTGCCAGCAGCCCACTAACAGGTCGGGGGAAGCAGTTCTTC.

This clonotype was recorded at least ten times. The chain employs TRBV30 and TRBJ2-1; 13 nucleotides agree with TRBD2. Per the germline V gene, CDR1 is GTSNPN and CDR2 is SVGIG (reference sequence). The CDR3 extends over 18 amino acids. The V and J ends lost 6 bases and 0 bases, in that order; junction bases with no gene match: 11. CDR3 in DNA: TGTGCCTGCAGAAAGACTAGCGGGGGGCCTCGCTCCTACAATGAGCAGTTCTTC. Its protein product is CACRKTSGGPRSYNEQFF.